The 16 T cell receptor beta chains reported below all come from one sample, sequenced in a study of T cells in tuberculosis. Described time point: new active TB diagnosis, blood taken before or within 7 days of starting treatment. Assay: immunoSEQ multiplex PCR; the TCRdb copy retains only in-frame clones and omits some. The sample carries tens of thousands of clones, 90% to 95% recorded once. The source was PBMCs, collected at tuberculosis diagnosis. The receptors derive from an adult with tuberculosis.

The sample holds one count of this clone. The V call is TRBV5-1, the J call TRBJ2-1, with 8 bases that match TRBD1. The CDR3 totals 15 residues. Germline CDR1 reads SGHRS; CDR2 reads YFSETQ. Trimming removed 2 bases from V and 2 bases from J; junction bases left unmatched: 3. In DNA, the CDR3 is TGCGCCAGCAGCTTAACAGGGGGAACCTACAATGAGCAGTTCTTC. It specifies CASSLTGGTYNEQFF.

The chain carries TRBV2 and TRBJ2-1, with D tentatively TRBD2 (5 bases). Per the germline V gene, CDR1 is SNHLY and CDR2 is FYNNEI. The CDR3 is made up of 14 amino acids. The V end lost 1 base, the J end lost 8 bases, and 12 bases lay between the germline ends. CDR3 protein: CASSEGTGVDEQFF. CDR3 DNA sequence: TGTGCCAGCAGTGAAGGGACTGGTGTCGATGAGCAGTTCTTC. Combining the CDR3 with reference TRBV2 and TRBJ2-1 gives the whole variable domain EPEVTQTPSHQVTQMGQEVILRCVPISNHLYFYWYRQILGQKVEFLVSFYNNEISEKSEIFDDQFSVERPDGSNFTLKIRSTKLEDSAMYFCASSEGTGVDEQFFGPGTRLTVL.

This chain links TRBV28 with TRBJ2-7; D is undetermined. The CDR3 runs 12 residues. Germline CDR1 and CDR2: MDHEN and SYDVKM. V was shortened by 11 bases and J by 1 base, with 12 bases between the two germline ends. The CDR3 loop is CACYTKSYEQYF. In nucleotides, the CDR3 is TGTGCCTGCTATACGAAATCCTACGAGCAGTACTTC.

This chain links TRBV25-1 with TRBJ1-1; 7 nucleotides match TRBD1. CDR1 MGHDK and CDR2 SYGVNS come from the germline V gene. The CDR3 loop spans 13 amino acids. The J segment lost 1 base and the V segment lost 8 bases, leaving 4 bases of the junction unmatched. The CDR3 sequence is CASRRQGNTEAFF. The CDR3, as DNA: TGTGCCAGCCGTCGACAGGGGAACACTGAAGCTTTCTTT.

V and J are TRBV30 and TRBJ2-1, with no clear D. This CDR3 region has 14 residues. Looked up from germline, CDR1 is GTSNPN and CDR2 is SVGIG (reference sequence). The ends were cut back, 2 bases at V and 2 bases at J, with 10 bases in the middle. In DNA, the CDR3 is TGTGCCTGGAGTAGAACAAAGACCTACAATGAGCAGTTCTTC. Translating gives CAWSRTKTYNEQFF. Together with reference TRBV30 and TRBJ2-1, the CDR3 gives the full variable domain: SQTIHQWPATLVQPVGSPLSLECTVEGTSNPNLYWYRQAAGRGLQLLFYSVGIGQISSEVPQNLSASRPQDRQFILSSKKLLLSDSGFYLCAWSRTKTYNEQFFGPGTRLTVL.

The genes are TRBV11-2 and TRBJ1-2; D remains unclear. Germline lookup yields CDR1 SGHAT and CDR2 FQNNGV. CDR3 length: 15 residues. Trimming pared 4 bases from V and 1 base from J, leaving 13 bases between. The CDR3 region is CASSSLGRDNYGYTF. CDR3 coding DNA: TGTGCCAGCAGCTCTCTCGGACGGGATAACTATGGCTACACCTTC.

The rearrangement uses TRBV7-2 and TRBJ2-1; D might be TRBD1 (6 bases). The V end lost 1 base, the J end lost 3 bases, and 7 bases lay between the germline ends. Germline V gene data show CDR1 as SGHTA and CDR2 as FQGNSA. The CDR3 totals 14 residues. As DNA, the CDR3 is TGTGCCAGCAGCTTAGGGGGGCTCTACAATGAGCAGTTCTTC. Translating gives CASSLGGLYNEQFF.

The genes are TRBV5-1 and TRBJ2-5; 8 bases fit TRBD1. V shed 1 base and J 0 bases; nucleotides not matched to a gene: 5. CDR3 length: 16 residues. Germline V gene lookup returns CDR1 SGHRS and CDR2 YFSETQ. The chain's CDR3 is CASSLPLTGDQETQYF. The CDR3 DNA sequence: TGCGCCAGCAGCTTGCCCCTGACAGGGGACCAAGAGACCCAGTACTTC.

The chain combines TRBV27 with TRBJ2-1; D gene uncertain. Germline V gene data show CDR1 as MNHEY and CDR2 as SMNVEV (reference sequence). The CDR3 sequence is 15 residues long. V shed 4 bases and J shed 0 bases, with 10 bases lying between them. CDR3 sequence (DNA): TGTGCCAGCAGTTCCCTCCGAGGCTCCTACAATGAGCAGTTCTTC. Amino acid sequence: CASSSLRGSYNEQFF.

V usage is TRBV6-1 and J usage is TRBJ2-3; 13 bases match TRBD2. The V segment lost 5 bases and the J segment 6 bases; nucleotides outside the gene matches: 8. The length of the CDR3 is 16 residues. Germline CDR1 and CDR2: MNHNS and SASEGT. The CDR3 protein is CASSKGLAGVVDTQYF. The CDR3 region has the DNA TGTGCCAGCAGTAAAGGACTAGCGGGAGTGGTGGATACGCAGTATTTT.

V usage is TRBV29-1 and J usage is TRBJ2-5; D is undetermined. The V end lost 4 bases, the J end lost 0 bases, and 6 bases lay between the germline ends. The CDR3 sequence is 12 residues long. Germline V CDR1 and CDR2: SQVTM, ANQGSEA. The CDR3 DNA follows: TGCAGCGTTGGTTCCAACCAAGAGACCCAGTACTTC. Translating it yields CSVGSNQETQYF.

The chain carries TRBV5-4 and TRBJ1-1, with 8 bases aligning to TRBD1. Germline V CDR1 and CDR2: SGHNT, YYREEE (reference sequence). The V and J ends lost 4 bases and 2 bases, in that order; junction bases with no gene match: 10. The CDR3 has 16 residues. CDR3 loop: CASSPTLTGENTEAFF. The CDR3 nucleotides read TGTGCCAGCAGCCCCACCCTGACAGGGGAAAACACTGAAGCTTTCTTT.

V gene TRBV7-8 combines with J gene TRBJ2-7; TRBD1 agrees at 8 bases. This CDR3 has 15 residues. Germline V gives CDR1 SGHVS, CDR2 FQNEAQ. J was trimmed by 1 base and V by 8 bases; bases with no gene match: 10. The CDR3 nucleotides read TGTGCCAGCGGACCCTACAGGGGGTCTTCCTACGAGCAGTACTTC. It encodes CASGPYRGSSYEQYF. The variable domain in full, completed from reference TRBV7-8 and TRBJ2-7, reads GAGVSQSPRYKVAKRGQDVALRCDPISGHVSLFWYQQALGQGPEFLTYFQNEAQLDKSGLPSDRFFAERPEGSVSTLKIQRTQQEDSAVYLCASGPYRGSSYEQYFGPGTRLTVT.

The CDR3 nucleotides are TGTGCCAGCAGTGAATTGAGACAGGGGAGGAATGAGCAGTTCTTC. Translated: CASSELRQGRNEQFF. The chain recombines TRBV2 with TRBJ2-1, with 8 bases matching TRBD1. This CDR3 is 15 amino acids long. The V gene's germline CDR1 is SNHLY and CDR2 FYNNEI. The ends lost 2 bases at V and 7 bases at J; junction bases unmatched: 7. The complete variable domain, with remaining parts taken from reference TRBV2 and TRBJ2-1, reads EPEVTQTPSHQVTQMGQEVILRCVPISNHLYFYWYRQILGQKVEFLVSFYNNEISEKSEIFDDQFSVERPDGSNFTLKIRSTKLEDSAMYFCASSELRQGRNEQFFGPGTRLTVL.

This chain uses TRBV7-8 with TRBJ2-7; 9 bases line up with TRBD1. CDR1 SGHVS and CDR2 FQNEAQ come from the germline V gene. The CDR3 has 12 amino acids. Losses at the gene ends were 5 bases for V and 6 bases for J; bases not matched to a gene: 2. CDR3 in amino acids: CASSPDRGEQYF. CDR3 in DNA: TGTGCCAGCAGCCCGGACAGGGGCGAGCAGTACTTC.

J is TRBJ2-7 and V is TRBV27; a weak D match, TRBD1 (5 bases). This CDR3 has 14 residues. Trimming shortened V by 6 bases and J by 4 bases, and 16 bases separated the two germline ends. The V gene's germline CDR1 is MNHEY and CDR2 SMNVEV (reference sequence). The CDR3 region has the DNA TGTGCCAGCAGCAGGGCTCTTGGCGATTACGAGCAGTACTTC. This encodes CASSRALGDYEQYF.